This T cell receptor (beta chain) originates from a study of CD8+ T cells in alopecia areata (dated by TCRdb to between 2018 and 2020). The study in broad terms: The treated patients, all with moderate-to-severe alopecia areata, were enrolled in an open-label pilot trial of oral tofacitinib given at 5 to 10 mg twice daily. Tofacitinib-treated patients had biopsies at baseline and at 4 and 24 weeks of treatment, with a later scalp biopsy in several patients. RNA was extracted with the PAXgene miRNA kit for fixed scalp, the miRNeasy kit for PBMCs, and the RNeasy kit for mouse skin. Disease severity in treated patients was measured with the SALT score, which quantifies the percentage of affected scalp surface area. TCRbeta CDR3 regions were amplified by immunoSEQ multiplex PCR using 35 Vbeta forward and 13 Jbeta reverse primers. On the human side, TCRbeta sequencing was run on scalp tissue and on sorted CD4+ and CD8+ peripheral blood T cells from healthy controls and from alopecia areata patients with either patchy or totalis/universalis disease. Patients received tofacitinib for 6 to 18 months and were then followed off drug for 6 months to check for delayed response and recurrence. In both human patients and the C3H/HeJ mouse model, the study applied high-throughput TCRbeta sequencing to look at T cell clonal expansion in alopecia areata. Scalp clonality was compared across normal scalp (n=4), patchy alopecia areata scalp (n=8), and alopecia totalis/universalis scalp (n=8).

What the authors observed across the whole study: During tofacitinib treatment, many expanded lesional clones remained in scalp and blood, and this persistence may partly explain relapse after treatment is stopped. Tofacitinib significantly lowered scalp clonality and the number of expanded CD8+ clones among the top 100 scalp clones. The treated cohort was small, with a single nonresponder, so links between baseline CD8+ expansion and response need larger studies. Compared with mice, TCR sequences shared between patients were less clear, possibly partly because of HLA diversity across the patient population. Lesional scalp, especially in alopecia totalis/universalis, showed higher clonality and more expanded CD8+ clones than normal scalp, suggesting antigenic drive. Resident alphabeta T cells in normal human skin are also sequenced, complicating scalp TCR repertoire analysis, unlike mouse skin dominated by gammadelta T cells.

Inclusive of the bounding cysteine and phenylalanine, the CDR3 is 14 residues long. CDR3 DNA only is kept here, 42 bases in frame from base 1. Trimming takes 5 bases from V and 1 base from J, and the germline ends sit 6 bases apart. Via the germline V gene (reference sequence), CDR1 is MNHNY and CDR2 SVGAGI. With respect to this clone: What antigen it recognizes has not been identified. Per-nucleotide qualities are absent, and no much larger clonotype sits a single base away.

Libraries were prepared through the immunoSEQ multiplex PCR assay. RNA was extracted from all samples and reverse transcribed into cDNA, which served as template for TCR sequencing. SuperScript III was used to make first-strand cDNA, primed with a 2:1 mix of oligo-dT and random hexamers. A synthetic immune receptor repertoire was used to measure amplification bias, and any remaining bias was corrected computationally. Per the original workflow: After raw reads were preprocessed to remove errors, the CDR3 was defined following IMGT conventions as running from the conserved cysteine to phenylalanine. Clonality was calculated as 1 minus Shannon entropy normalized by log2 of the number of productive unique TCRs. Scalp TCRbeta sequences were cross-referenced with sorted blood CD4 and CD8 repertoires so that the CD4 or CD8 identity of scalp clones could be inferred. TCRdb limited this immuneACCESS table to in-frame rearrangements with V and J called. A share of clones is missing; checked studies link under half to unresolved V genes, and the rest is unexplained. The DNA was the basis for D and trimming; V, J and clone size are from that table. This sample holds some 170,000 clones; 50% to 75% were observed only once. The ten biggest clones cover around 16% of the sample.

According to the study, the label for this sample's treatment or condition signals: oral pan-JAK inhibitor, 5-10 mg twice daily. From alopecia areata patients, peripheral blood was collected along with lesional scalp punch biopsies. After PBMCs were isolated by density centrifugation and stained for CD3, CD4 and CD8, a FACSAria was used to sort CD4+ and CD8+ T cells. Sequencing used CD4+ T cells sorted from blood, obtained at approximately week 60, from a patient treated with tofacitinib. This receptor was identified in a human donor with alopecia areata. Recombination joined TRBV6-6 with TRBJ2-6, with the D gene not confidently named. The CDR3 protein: CASSGPSGANVLTF. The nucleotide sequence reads TGTGCCAGCAGTGGCCCTTCTGGGGCCAACGTCCTGACTTTC.